Described below is a single T cell receptor beta chain sequence and its context. Its antigen is undetermined. This sample was taken from a study of a mutant IDH1 vaccine in newly diagnosed glioma. Only in-frame clones appear in the TCRdb table, and some are missing; sequencing was by immunoSEQ multiplex PCR. The sample consists of approximately 50,000 clones, more than 65% of them appearing once. Time point noted: week 35, safety follow-up. The study gave 300 ug of mutant IDH1 20-mer peptide per vaccine dose, with topical imiquimod. Patients were given eight vaccinations, scheduled in weeks 1, 3, 5, 7, 11, 15, 19 and 23. Donors had new WHO grade 3 or 4 IDH1-mutant, ATRX-lost astrocytomas. This TCR was sampled from a middle-aged man with glioma. The specimen was PBMCs, collected from a glioma patient whose treatment included an IDH1 peptide vaccine.

CDR3 nucleotide sequence: TGTGCCAGCAGCTCCCCGGGGAGTAGCATCTATGAGCAGTTCTTC. The encoded protein is CASSSPGSSIYEQFF. The chain couples TRBV5-4 to TRBJ2-1; D is perhaps TRBD2 (5 bases). Trimming removed 3 bases from V and 8 bases from J, with 18 bases in between. The CDR3 extends over 15 amino acids. Per germline, CDR1 SGHNT and CDR2 YYREEE (reference sequence).